The 20 T cell receptor beta chains listed next were all sequenced from one sample in a study of CXCR3-negative and CXCR3-positive naive CD8 T cells. The authors made the TRB cDNA libraries by 5' RACE using UMI labels. TCRdb reprocessed the 5' RACE reads; each CDR3 protein has one entry and no DNA is given. This specimen shows about 62,000 distinct CDR3 sequences; the ten leading clones hold about 4.4%. Sequences were obtained from naive CXCR3- CD8+ T cells from blood. Documented subset: CD45RO-CCR7+CD27+CD95- naive CD8+ T cells lacking CXCR3 (TNR3-). Receptors were obtained from a human donor in good health. Some clones in this sample may be carry-over from other donors' samples.

The chain joins TRBV28 to TRBJ2-3; TCRdb's D gene call, TRBD1, goes unchecked for lack of DNA. This CDR3 is built from 16 residues. Germline V gene lookup returns CDR1 MDHEN and CDR2 SYDVKM. The CDR3 sequence is CASSPTAGAHTDTQYF.

This chain uses TRBV7-9 with TRBJ2-7; the TCRdb call, TRBD1, lacks DNA for checking. Germline V CDR1 and CDR2: SEHNR, FQNEAQ (reference sequence). The CDR3 is 14 amino acids. This CDR3 is CASGGVGEPYEQYF. Combining the CDR3 with reference TRBV7-9 and TRBJ2-7 gives the whole variable domain DTGVSQNPRHKITKRGQNVTFRCDPISEHNRLYWYRQTLGQGPEFLTYFQNEAQLEKSRLLSDRFSAERPKGSFSTLEIQRTEQGDSAMYLCASGGVGEPYEQYFGPGTRLTVT.

This rearrangement joins TRBV7-9 to TRBJ2-3. This CDR3 has 15 residues. Germline assignment: CDR1 SEHNR and CDR2 FQNEAQ (reference sequence). The CDR3 region is CASSLAGFFTDTQYF.

The chain carries TRBV6-6 and TRBJ1-1. From germline, CDR1 is MNHNY and CDR2 SVGAGI (reference sequence). CDR3 length: 14 amino acids. Here the CDR3 reads CASSPTVEGTEAFF.

The chain uses TRBV4-1 and TRBJ2-1; as DNA is missing, the TRBD2 call by TCRdb cannot be tested. Germline CDR1 MGHRA, CDR2 YSYEKL. CDR3 size: 16 residues. The CDR3 loop is CASSQEWRGSYNEQFF.

CDR3 sequence reads: CSVEDWTGTGYEQYF. The chain couples TRBV29-1 to TRBJ2-7; the TCRdb D gene call, TRBD1, has no DNA to confirm it. Germline CDR1 SQVTM, CDR2 ANQGSEA. This CDR3 contains 15 residues.

This rearrangement joins TRBV20-1 to TRBJ2-7; TCRdb calls TRBD1, which cannot be checked without DNA. Germline CDR1 is DFQATT and CDR2 is SNEGSKA (reference sequence). The CDR3 spans 15 residues. The CDR3 spells CSASPWGRSSYEQYF.

This sequence joins TRBV5-5 and TRBJ2-7. CDR1 SGHKS and CDR2 YYEKEE come from the germline V gene (reference sequence). The CDR3 sequence is 14 residues long. CDR3 sequence: CASSFGGGAYEQYF.

V usage is TRBV2 and J usage is TRBJ2-3; the D call from TCRdb, TRBD2, cannot be confirmed without DNA. Germline V gene sequence: CDR1 SNHLY, CDR2 FYNNEI. This CDR3 spans 17 amino acids. CDR3 sequence reads: CASRTSLAGGLLDTQYF.

The chain combines TRBV7-8 with TRBJ2-7; TCRdb's D gene call, TRBD1, goes unchecked for lack of DNA. Germline V CDR1 and CDR2: SGHVS, FQNEAQ. CDR3 length equals 15 residues. CDR3 amino acids: CASSLAGGSSYEQYF.

The V call is TRBV27, the J call TRBJ1-1. Germline loops: CDR1 MNHEY, CDR2 SMNVEV (reference sequence). CDR3 size: 14 residues. CDR3 amino acids: CASSLSDINTEAFF.

The rearrangement uses TRBV5-6 and TRBJ2-5; there is no DNA to check the TCRdb D call of TRBD1. There are 16 residues in the CDR3. CDR1 and CDR2 from the germline V gene are SGHDT and YYEEEE. CDR3 sequence: CASSSGQGPRWETQYF.

J is TRBJ2-1 and V is TRBV20-1; the D call of TRBD1 rests on TCRdb alone, since no DNA is present to check it. The CDR3 spans 14 residues. The germline CDR1 and CDR2 sequences are DFQATT and SNEGSKA (reference sequence). CDR3 region: CSAHAGGELNEQFF.

The gene calls are TRBV7-9 and TRBJ1-1; without DNA, the TCRdb call of TRBD1 cannot be checked. Germline V gene sequence: CDR1 SEHNR, CDR2 FQNEAQ (reference sequence). The CDR3 is 15 amino acids. CDR3: CASSWSGTANTEAFF.

The chain combines TRBV28 with TRBJ2-7; lacking DNA, the TRBD1 call made by TCRdb goes unchecked. CDR1 and CDR2 (germline): MDHEN, SYDVKM. This CDR3 region has 15 residues. CDR3 sequence reads: CASIDRVLPSYEQYF.

This sequence joins TRBV12-3 or TRBV12-4 and TRBJ2-3. The CDR3 is made up of 13 amino acids. This CDR3 reads CASSLEETDTQYF.

Considering frequency, this clonotype is medium-sized (0.01 to 0.1%). The CDR3 spells CASSFAGELFF. The chain combines TRBV7-6 with TRBJ2-2. The CDR3 consists of 11 residues. CDR1 SGHVS and CDR2 FNYEAQ come from the germline V gene.

The chain is built from TRBV29-1 and TRBJ2-1; TCRdb lists TRBD1, though no DNA is available to test this call. The CDR3 consists of 14 residues. CDR1 is SQVTM, CDR2 ANQGSEA, per germline. The CDR3 spells CSVVGQGTYNEQFF.

This rearrangement joins TRBV29-1 to TRBJ2-7. This CDR3 is 12 amino acids long. The V gene's germline CDR1 is SQVTM and CDR2 ANQGSEA. CDR3 sequence reads: CSVEEQSGEQYF.

The V and J genes are TRBV6-4 and TRBJ1-1; the D gene TCRdb calls, TRBD1, cannot be checked with no DNA. Germline V CDR1 and CDR2: MRHNA, SNTAGT. CDR3 length equals 14 residues. The CDR3 is CASSDAPGGTEAFF.